This T cell receptor (beta chain) was documented in a study of blood T cell repertoires in COVID-19. The CDR3 loop spans 14 amino acids. From germline, CDR1 is SGDLS and CDR2 YYNGEE. The V end was cut by 0 bases, the J end by 3 bases, with 9 bases between. Clones were sequenced by immunoSEQ multiplex PCR, and TCRdb holds only the in-frame ones, with some missing. The sample lists 250,000 to 300,000 clones, 80% to 90% occurring once. Sequenced: peripheral blood. The genes are TRBV9 and TRBJ1-1, with D hard to call. This receptor was obtained from a woman between 65 and 79 years old with acute or convalescent COVID-19. As DNA, the CDR3 is TGTGCCAGCAGCGTAGGGGCGAAGGACACTGAAGCTTTCTTT. Translation gives CASSVGAKDTEAFF. Combining the CDR3 with reference TRBV9 and TRBJ1-1 gives the whole variable domain DSGVTQTPKHLITATGQRVTLRCSPRSGDLSVYWYQQSLDQGLQFLIQYYNGEERAKGNILERFSAQQFPDLHSELNLSSLELGDSALYFCASSVGAKDTEAFFGQGTRLTVV.